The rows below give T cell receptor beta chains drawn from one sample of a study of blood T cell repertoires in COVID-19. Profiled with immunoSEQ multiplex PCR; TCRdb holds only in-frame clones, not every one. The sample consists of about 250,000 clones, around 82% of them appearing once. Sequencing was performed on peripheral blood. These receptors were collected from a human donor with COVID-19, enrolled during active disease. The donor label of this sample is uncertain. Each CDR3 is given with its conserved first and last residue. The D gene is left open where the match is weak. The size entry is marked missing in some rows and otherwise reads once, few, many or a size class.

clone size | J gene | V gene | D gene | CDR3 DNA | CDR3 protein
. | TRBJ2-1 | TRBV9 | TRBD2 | TGTGCCAGCAGCGTAGTGGGGCTAGCGGGAGTGGATGAGCAGTTCTTC | CASSVVGLAGVDEQFF
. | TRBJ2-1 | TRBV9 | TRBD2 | TGTGCCAGCGCCTGGGGACTAGCGGGTATCAATGAGCAGTTCTTC | CASAWGLAGINEQFF
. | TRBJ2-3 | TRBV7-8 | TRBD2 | TGTGCCAGCAGCTGGAGTAGCGGGGCTAGCACAGATACGCAGTATTTT | CASSWSSGASTDTQYF
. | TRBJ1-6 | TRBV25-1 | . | TGTGCCAGCAGTGAACTGGGAGGGAATTCACCCCTCCACTTT | CASSELGGNSPLHF
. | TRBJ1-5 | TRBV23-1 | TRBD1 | TGCGCCAGCCCTTCTCCATGGACAGGGGAGGACAATCAGCCCCAGCATTTT | CASPSPWTGEDNQPQHF
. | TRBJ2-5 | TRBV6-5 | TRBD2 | TGTGCCAGCAGTTACAGTCTAGCGGTCTCGGGTACCCAGTACTTC | CASSYSLAVSGTQYF
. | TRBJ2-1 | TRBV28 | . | TGTGCCAGCAGTTTGGCGGGGCCCTACAATGAGCAGTTCTTC | CASSLAGPYNEQFF
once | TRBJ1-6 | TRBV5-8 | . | TGTGCCAGCCACCTCCGGGGGGCGCGAAATTCACCCCTCCACTTT | CASHLRGARNSPLHF
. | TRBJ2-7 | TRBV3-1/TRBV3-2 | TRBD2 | TGTGCCAGCAGCCAAGAAGCGGGATGGGACGAGCAGTACTTC | CASSQEAGWDEQYF
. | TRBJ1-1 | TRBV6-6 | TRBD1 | TGTGCCAGCAGTTACCCAAAAGGGACAGGGTGGACTGAAGCTTTCTTT | CASSYPKGTGWTEAFF
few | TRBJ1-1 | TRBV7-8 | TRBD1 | TGTGCCAGCAGCTTAGACAGGGGGCTATTCTCTGAAGCTTTCTTT | CASSLDRGLFSEAFF
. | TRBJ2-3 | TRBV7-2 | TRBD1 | TGTGCCAGCAGCAGGGACAGGGCTAGCACAGATACGCAGTATTTT | CASSRDRASTDTQYF
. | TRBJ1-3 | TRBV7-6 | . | TGTGCCAGCAGCCGGGGAGGGTTAAACACCATATATTTT | CASSRGGLNTIYF
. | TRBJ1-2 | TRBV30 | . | TGTGCCTGGAGGATAGGGGATTCCTATGGCTACACCTTC | CAWRIGDSYGYTF
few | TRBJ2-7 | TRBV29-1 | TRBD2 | TGCAGCGTACCTCTCTCGGGAGGGACCTACGAGCAGTACTTC | CSVPLSGGTYEQYF
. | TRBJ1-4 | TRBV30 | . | TGTGCCTGGGCGGGAGGTAATGAAAAACTGTTTTTT | CAWAGGNEKLFF
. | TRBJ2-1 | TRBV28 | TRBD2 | TGTGCCAGCAGTTTTCTCTACGGGACTAGCGGGAGGGTGCCCTACAATGAGCAGTTCTTC | CASSFLYGTSGRVPYNEQFF
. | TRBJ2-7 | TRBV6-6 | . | TGTGCCAGCAGTTATGGCCGCTACGAGCAGTACTTC | CASSYGRYEQYF
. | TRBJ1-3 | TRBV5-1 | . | TGCGCCAGCAGCTTGGCGCAGGGGACTGGAAACACCATATATTTT | CASSLAQGTGNTIYF
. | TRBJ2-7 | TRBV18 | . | TGTGCCAGCTCACCACCAGTAGAGAGGGATAACTACGAGCAGTACTTC | CASSPPVERDNYEQYF
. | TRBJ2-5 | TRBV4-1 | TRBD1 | TGCGCCAGCAGCCAAGATCTCGGTCCCCGGGACAGGGGGCTAGAGACCCAGTACTTC | CASSQDLGPRDRGLETQYF
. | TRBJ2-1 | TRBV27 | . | TGTGCCAGCAGTGCGGGGTTAAGCTCCTACAATGAGCAGTTCTTC | CASSAGLSSYNEQFF
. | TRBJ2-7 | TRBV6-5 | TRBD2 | TGTGCCAGCAGGGTCGGGGCTAGCGGAGACTACGAGCAGTACTTC | CASRVGASGDYEQYF
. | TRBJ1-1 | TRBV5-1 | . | TGCGCCAGCAGCTACAGGACCGCCAACATGAACACTGAAGCTTTCTTT | CASSYRTANMNTEAFF
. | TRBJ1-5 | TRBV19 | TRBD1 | TGTGCCAGTACCACCGCGGGGGACAGGAATCAGCCCCAGCATTTT | CASTTAGDRNQPQHF
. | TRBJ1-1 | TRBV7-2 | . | TGTGCCAGCAGCCTAAACCCGACACTGCGGGGAACTGAAGCTTTCTTT | CASSLNPTLRGTEAFF
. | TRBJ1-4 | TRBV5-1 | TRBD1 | TGCGCCAGCAGCCTATCCCCGGGACAGGGGAACAATGAAAAACTGTTTTTT | CASSLSPGQGNNEKLFF
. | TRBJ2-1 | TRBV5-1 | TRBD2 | TGCGCCAGCAGCTTGGGACTAGCGGGAGGGTATTTGAATGAGCAGTTCTTC | CASSLGLAGGYLNEQFF
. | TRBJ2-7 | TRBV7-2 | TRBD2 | TGTGCCAGCAGGAGTAGCGGGAGAGGCGGGTACGAGCAGTACTTC | CASRSSGRGGYEQYF
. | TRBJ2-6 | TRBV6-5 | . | TGTGCCAGCAGTTACTCGTCAGGGTCTGGGGCCAACGTCCTGACTTTC | CASSYSSGSGANVLTF
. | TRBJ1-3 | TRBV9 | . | TGTGCCAGCAGCGTGACTGCCGGCTCTGGAAACACCATATATTTT | CASSVTAGSGNTIYF
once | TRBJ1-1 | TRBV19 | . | TGTGCCAGTACCCCCCACAGCTACACTGAAGCTTTCTTT | CASTPHSYTEAFF
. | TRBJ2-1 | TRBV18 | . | TGTGCCAGCTCACCACTGCAGGACAAGGCTAATGAGCAGTTCTTC | CASSPLQDKANEQFF
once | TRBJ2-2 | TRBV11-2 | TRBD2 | TGTGCCAGCAGCTCTGGACTAGCAGTCGCCGGGGAGCTGTTTTTT | CASSSGLAVAGELFF
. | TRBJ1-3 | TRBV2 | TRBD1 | TGTGCCAGCACGGGACAGGGCGGAAACACCATATATTTT | CASTGQGGNTIYF
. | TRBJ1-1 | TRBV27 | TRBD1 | TGTGCCAGCAGACCTGACAGGGGATTGAACACTGAAGCTTTCTTT | CASRPDRGLNTEAFF
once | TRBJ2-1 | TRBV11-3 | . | TGTGCCAGCAGCAGGGCGGGTCTGACTACGGGTGAGCAGTTCTTC | CASSRAGLTTGEQFF
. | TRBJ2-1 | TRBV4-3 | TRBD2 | TGCGCCAGCAGCCAAGATTTACTAGCGGGGTACAATGAGCAGTTCTTC | CASSQDLLAGYNEQFF
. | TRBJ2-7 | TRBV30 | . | TGTGCCTGGAGTGTAGTGGACTCTTCCTACGAGCAGTACTTC | CAWSVVDSSYEQYF
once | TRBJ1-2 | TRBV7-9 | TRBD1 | TGTGCCAGCAGATTGACAGGGGGGTATGGCTACACCTTC | CASRLTGGYGYTF
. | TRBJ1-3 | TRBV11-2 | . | TGTGCCAGCAGCTTAGGCAGGTCCTCTGGAAACACCATATATTTT | CASSLGRSSGNTIYF
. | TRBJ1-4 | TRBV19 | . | TGTGCCAGTAGTATAGGATCTCAGGCAGGTGAAAAACTGTTTTTT | CASSIGSQAGEKLFF
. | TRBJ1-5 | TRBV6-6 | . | TGTGCCAGCAGCTTGATTGGCCAGAACAATCAGCCCCAGCATTTT | CASSLIGQNNQPQHF
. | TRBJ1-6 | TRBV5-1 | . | TGCGCCAGCAGCTTGGCAAGCCAGGGGATGGATTCACCCCTCCACTTT | CASSLASQGMDSPLHF
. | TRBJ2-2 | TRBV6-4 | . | TGTGCCAGCAGTGGACAGTGGGAAGCCGGGGAGCTGTTTTTT | CASSGQWEAGELFF